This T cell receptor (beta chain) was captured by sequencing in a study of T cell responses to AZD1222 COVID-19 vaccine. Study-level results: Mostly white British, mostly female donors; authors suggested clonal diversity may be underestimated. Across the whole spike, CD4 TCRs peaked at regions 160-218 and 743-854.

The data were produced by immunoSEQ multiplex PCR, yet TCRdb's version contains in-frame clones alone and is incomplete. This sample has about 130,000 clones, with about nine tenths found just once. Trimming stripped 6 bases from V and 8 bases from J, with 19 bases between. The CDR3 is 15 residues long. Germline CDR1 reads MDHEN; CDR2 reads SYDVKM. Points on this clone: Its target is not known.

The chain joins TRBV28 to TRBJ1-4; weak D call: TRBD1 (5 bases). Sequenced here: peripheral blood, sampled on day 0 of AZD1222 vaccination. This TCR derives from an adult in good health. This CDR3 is CASSSDGGVFEKLFF. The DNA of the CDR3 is TGTGCCAGCAGCAGCGATGGGGGGGTATTCGAAAAACTGTTTTTT. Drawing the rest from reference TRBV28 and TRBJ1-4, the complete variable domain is DVKVTQSSRYLVKRTGEKVFLECVQDMDHENMFWYRQDPGLGLRLIYFSYDVKMKEKGDIPEGYSVSREKKERFSLILESASTNQTSMYLCASSSDGGVFEKLFFGSGTQLSVL.